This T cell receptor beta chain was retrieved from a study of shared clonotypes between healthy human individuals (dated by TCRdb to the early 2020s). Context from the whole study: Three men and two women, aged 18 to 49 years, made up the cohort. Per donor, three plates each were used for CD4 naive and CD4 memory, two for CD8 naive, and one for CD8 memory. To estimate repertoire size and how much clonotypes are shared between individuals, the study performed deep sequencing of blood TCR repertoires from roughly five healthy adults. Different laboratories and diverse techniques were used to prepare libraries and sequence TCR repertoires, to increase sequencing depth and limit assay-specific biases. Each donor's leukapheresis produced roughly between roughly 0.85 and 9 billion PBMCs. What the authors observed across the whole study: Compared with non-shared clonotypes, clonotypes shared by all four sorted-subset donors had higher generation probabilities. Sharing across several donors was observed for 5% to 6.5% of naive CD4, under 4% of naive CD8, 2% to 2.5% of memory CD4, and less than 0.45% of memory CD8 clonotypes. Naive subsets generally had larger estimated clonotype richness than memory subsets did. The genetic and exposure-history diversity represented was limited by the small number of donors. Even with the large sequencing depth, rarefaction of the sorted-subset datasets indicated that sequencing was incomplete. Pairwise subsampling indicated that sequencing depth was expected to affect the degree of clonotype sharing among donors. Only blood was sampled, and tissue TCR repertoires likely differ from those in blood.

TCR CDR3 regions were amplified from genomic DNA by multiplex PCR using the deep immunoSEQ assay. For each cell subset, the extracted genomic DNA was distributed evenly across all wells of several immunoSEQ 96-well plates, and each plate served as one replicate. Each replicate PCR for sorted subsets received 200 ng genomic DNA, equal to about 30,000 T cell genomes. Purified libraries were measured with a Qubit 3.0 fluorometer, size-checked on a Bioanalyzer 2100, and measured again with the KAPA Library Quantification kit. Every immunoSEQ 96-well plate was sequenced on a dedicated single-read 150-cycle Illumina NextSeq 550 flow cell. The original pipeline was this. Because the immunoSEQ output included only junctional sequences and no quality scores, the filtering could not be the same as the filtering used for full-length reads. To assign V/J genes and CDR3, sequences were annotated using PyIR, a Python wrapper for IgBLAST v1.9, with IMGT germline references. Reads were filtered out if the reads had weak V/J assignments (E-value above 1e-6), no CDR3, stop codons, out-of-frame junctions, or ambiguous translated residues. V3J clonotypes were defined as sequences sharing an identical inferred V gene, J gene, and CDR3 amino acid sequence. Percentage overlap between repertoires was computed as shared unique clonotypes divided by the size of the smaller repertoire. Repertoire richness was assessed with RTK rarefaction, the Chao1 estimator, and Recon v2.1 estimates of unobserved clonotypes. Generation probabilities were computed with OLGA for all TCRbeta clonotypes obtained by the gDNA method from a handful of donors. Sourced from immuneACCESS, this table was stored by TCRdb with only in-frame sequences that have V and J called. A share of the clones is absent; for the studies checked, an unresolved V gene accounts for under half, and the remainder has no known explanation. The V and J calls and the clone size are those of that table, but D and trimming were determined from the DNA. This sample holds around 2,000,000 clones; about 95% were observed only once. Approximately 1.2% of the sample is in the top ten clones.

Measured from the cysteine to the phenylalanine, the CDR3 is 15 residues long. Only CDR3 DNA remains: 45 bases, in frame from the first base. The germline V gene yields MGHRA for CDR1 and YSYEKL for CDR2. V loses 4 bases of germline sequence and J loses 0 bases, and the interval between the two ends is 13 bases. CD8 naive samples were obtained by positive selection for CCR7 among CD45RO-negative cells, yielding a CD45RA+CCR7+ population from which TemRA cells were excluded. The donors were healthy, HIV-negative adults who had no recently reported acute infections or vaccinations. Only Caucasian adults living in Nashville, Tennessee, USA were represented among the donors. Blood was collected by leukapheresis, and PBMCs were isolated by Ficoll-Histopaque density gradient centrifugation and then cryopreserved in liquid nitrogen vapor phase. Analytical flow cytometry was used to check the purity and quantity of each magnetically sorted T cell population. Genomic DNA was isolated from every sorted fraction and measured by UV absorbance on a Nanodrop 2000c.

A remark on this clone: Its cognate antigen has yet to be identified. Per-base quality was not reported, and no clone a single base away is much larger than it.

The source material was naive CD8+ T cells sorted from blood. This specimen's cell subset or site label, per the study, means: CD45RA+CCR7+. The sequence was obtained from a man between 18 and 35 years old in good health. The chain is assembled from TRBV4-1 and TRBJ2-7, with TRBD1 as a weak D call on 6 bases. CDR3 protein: CASSLRTASSYEQYF. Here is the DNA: TGCGCCAGCAGCCTTCGGACAGCGAGCTCCTACGAGCAGTACTTC.